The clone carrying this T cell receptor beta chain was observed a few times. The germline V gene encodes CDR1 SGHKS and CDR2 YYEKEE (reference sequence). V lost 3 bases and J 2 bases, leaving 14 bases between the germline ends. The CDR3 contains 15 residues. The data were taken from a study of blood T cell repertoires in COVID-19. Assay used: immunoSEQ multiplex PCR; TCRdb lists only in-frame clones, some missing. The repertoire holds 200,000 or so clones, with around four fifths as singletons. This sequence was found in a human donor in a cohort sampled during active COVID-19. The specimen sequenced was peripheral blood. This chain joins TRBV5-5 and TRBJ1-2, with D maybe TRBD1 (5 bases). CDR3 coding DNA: TGTGCCAGCAGCTGGGACTGGGCGGGAAACTATGGCTACACCTTC. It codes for CASSWDWAGNYGYTF.